This entry concerns a single T cell receptor beta chain. Antigen specificity is unknown. This sample was included in a study of cytomegalovirus exposure and HLA in healthy donors. Broader study findings: Using the classifier, cytomegalovirus status was reportedly diagnosed with high specificity and sensitivity.

The table came from immunoSEQ multiplex PCR; TCRdb's copy has only in-frame clones and leaves some out. The table includes around 150,000 clones, about 95% detected once. Germline CDR1 reads LGHNA; CDR2 reads YNFKEQ. Trimming shortened V by 3 bases and J by 6 bases, and 15 bases separated the two germline ends. This CDR3 is built from 15 residues. The source is a woman aged 18-29 years in good health and CMV-seronegative. The gene calls are TRBV4-2 and TRBJ1-5; D gene unclear. The sequenced sample consisted of PBMCs. CDR3 coding DNA: TGTGCCAGCAGCCAGGAGCGATCAGGAGGTCAGCCCCAGCATTTT. Encoded protein: CASSQERSGGQPQHF.